This record looks at one TCR beta chain sequence and its context. The V segment lost 0 bases and the J segment 8 bases; nucleotides outside the gene matches: 5. CDR3 length: 14 residues. Germline V CDR1 and CDR2: SGHRS, YFSETQ. The table came from immunoSEQ multiplex PCR; TCRdb's copy has only in-frame clones and leaves some out. The data contain under 200,000 clones, more than 70% of them singletons. This specimen comes from a study of blood T cell repertoires in COVID-19. Sequenced: peripheral blood. The chain recombines TRBV5-1 with TRBJ1-2, with TRBD1 matching over 9 bases. The source is a man aged 18 to 30 with active or convalescent COVID-19. The CDR3: CASSLAGQGEGYTF. In DNA form, the CDR3 reads TGCGCCAGCAGCTTGGCGGGACAGGGTGAGGGCTACACCTTC.